What follows are 5 T cell receptor beta chains derived from one specimen sequenced in a study of shared clonotypes between healthy human individuals (TCRdb year 2020). The library was built by means of the immunoSEQ multiplex PCR assay. Here the immuneACCESS table is served through TCRdb, limited to in-frame sequences with V and J called. Missing clones are a known gap in these copies; in checked studies unresolved V genes cover under half, and the rest lacks a known reason. The sample table shows 2,500,000 or so clones, and more than 90% are seen once. The ten largest account for more than 0.12% of the sample. The sequenced sample consisted of naive CD4+ T cells sorted from blood. What the cell subset or site label conveys for this sample: CD45RA+ positively selected. The source is a man between 18 and 29 years old in good health.

This clone has just a few counts. Other DNA sequences within the sample encode an identical CDR3. The V gene is TRBV2, the J gene TRBJ2-2, with 7 bases identical to TRBD1. The CDR3 consists of 13 residues. CDR1 is SNHLY and CDR2 is FYNNEI in the germline V gene. The junction had 0 bases not matched to a gene; V was cut back by 3 bases and J by 5 bases. The CDR3 DNA follows: TGTGCCAGCAGTGACAGGGGGACCGGGGAGCTGTTTTTT. This gives the protein CASSDRGTGELFF.

The chain links TRBV25-1 to TRBJ2-7; no firm D call. The CDR3 covers 11 residues. Trimming took off 4 bases at V and 4 bases at J, with 5 bases between the two ends. The germline V gene encodes CDR1 MGHDK and CDR2 SYGVNS. CDR3 DNA sequence: TGTGCCAGCAGTGCCCAGTACGAGCAGTACTTC. Translation gives CASSAQYEQYF.

CDR3 sequence: CASRVSGSATVDTQYF. CDR3 bases: TGTGCCAGCAGAGTTAGCGGGAGTGCCACCGTAGATACGCAGTATTTT. The rearrangement links TRBV2 to TRBJ2-3; 9 positions match TRBD2. This CDR3 spans 16 amino acids. V was clipped by 6 bases and J by 5 bases; unmatched bases: 12. CDR1 is SNHLY, CDR2 FYNNEI, per germline.

The V and J genes are TRBV28 and TRBJ2-5, with 11 bases fitting TRBD2. V shed 2 bases, J shed 1 base, and the junction held 3 bases outside the gene matches. This CDR3 has 16 residues. Germline CDR1 reads MDHEN; CDR2 reads SYDVKM. The CDR3 DNA follows: TGTGCCAGCAGTTTAAAGCTAGCGGGGGGCCAAGAGACCCAGTACTTC. Translating it yields CASSLKLAGGQETQYF. Looking up the rest from reference TRBV28 and TRBJ2-5 gives the full variable domain: DVKVTQSSRYLVKRTGEKVFLECVQDMDHENMFWYRQDPGLGLRLIYFSYDVKMKEKGDIPEGYSVSREKKERFSLILESASTNQTSMYLCASSLKLAGGQETQYFGPGTRLLVL.

V gene TRBV4-1 combines with J gene TRBJ1-6; D may be TRBD1 (5 bases). CDR1 and CDR2 from the germline V gene are MGHRA and YSYEKL. The CDR3 is made up of 17 amino acids. With 3 bases removed from V and 2 bases from J, the gap between germline ends came to 14 bases. Here the CDR3 reads CASSQPSGAAYNSPLHF. The CDR3 DNA follows: TGCGCCAGCAGCCAGCCCTCTGGGGCCGCCTATAATTCACCCCTCCACTTT.